Below are 3 T cell receptor beta chains sequenced from a single sample in a study of blood T cells in healthy people across ages. The use of a sample-barcoded 5' primer and a J-beta primer mix characterized a second PCR of roughly 6 to 11 cycles. One entry per CDR3 protein results from TCRdb running MiXCR on the 5' RACE reads. This table holds nearly 1 million distinct CDR3 sequences, roughly half found once. The specimen sequenced was blood. The origin of the receptors is an older woman in good health.

The chain combines TRBV27 with TRBJ2-7, with TRBD2 matching over 12 bases. The V and J ends lost 5 bases and 2 bases, in that order; junction bases with no gene match: 4. The CDR3 is 15 amino acids. CDR1 and CDR2 (germline): MNHEY, SMNVEV (reference sequence). The chain's CDR3 is CASSIGLAGTYEQYF. The CDR3 DNA reads TGTGCCAGCAGTATAGGACTAGCGGGAACCTACGAGCAGTACTTC.

The chain uses TRBV28 and TRBJ2-3; tentative D call: TRBD1 (6 bases). The V gene's germline CDR1 is MDHEN and CDR2 SYDVKM. CDR3 length: 15 residues. The V end lost 1 base, the J end lost 6 bases, and 14 bases lay between the germline ends. Here the CDR3 DNA reads TGTGCCAGCAGTTTATTTTCGCAAACAGGGGATACGCAGTATTTT. Translated: CASSLFSQTGDTQYF.

The chain uses TRBV7-2 and TRBJ1-5; 7 bases map to TRBD1. The V segment lost 3 bases and the J segment 7 bases; nucleotides outside the gene matches: 12. The CDR3 totals 16 residues. The germline V gene has CDR1 SGHTA and CDR2 FQGNSA. As DNA, the CDR3 is TGTGCCAGCAGCTTTACGGCGGACAGGTTAGGCCAGCCCCAGCATTTT. This sequence encodes CASSFTADRLGQPQHF.